This T cell receptor beta chain was profiled in a study of shared T cell receptors in the human thymus. This clone has a single count. The table came from immunoSEQ multiplex PCR; TCRdb's copy has only in-frame clones and leaves some out. The table lists hundreds of thousands of clones, over 75% of them singletons, with 0.0095% to 0.013% in the top ten. Trimming removed 9 bases from V and 3 bases from J, with 12 bases in between. Germline assignment: CDR1 MNHNS and CDR2 SASEGT. CDR3 length: 13 residues. This sample also belongs to another study, concerning human thymus T cells. That paper notes: Each of the donors was a healthy Finnish infant who was undergoing open corrective cardiac surgery for congenital heart defects. Resections were taken during corrective heart surgery, and the thymus tissue came from these. Repertoires sampled from thymus and blood appeared biased in V and J gene usage. In unrelated individuals, thymic repertoires overlapped highly, according to related research.

The rearrangement joins TRBV6-1 to TRBJ1-5, with a tentative D call TRBD1 (6 bases). Sequencing was done on a sample of thymocytes. The receptor was isolated from a girl under three years old with a congenital heart defect. CDR3 nucleotides: TGTGCCAGTGATGGACAGAACAATCAGCCCCAGCATTTT. Residues: CASDGQNNQPQHF.